The 10 T cell receptor beta chains given below trace back to one sample, sequenced in a study of cytomegalovirus exposure and HLA in healthy donors. In the PCR, 60 Vbeta and 13 Jbeta primers were used. The table came from immunoSEQ multiplex PCR; TCRdb's copy has only in-frame clones and leaves some out. This sample has around 150,000 clones, with more than 70% found just once. Sequenced material: PBMCs. The source of these receptors is a male donor in good health and CMV-seronegative.

This rearrangement joins TRBV6-1 to TRBJ1-1, with a possible D match to TRBD1 (6 bases). Trimming stripped 9 bases from V and 4 bases from J, with 18 bases between. This CDR3 has 14 amino acids. Germline CDR1 and CDR2: MNHNS and SASEGT. Here the CDR3 DNA reads TGTGCCAGTGTGATCGGGGGAGGGGGCACTGAAGCTTTCTTT. Translating gives CASVIGGGGTEAFF.

This clone was found once. The J gene is TRBJ2-3, the V gene TRBV15; 11 bases align to TRBD2. There are 16 residues in the CDR3. After removal of 3 bases from V and 6 bases from J, the junction contained 8 bases not matched to a gene. Looked up from germline, CDR1 is LNHNV and CDR2 is YYDKDF (reference sequence). CDR3 nucleotide sequence: TGTGCCACCAGCAGCATAACTAGCGGGAGAGGGGATACGCAGTATTTT. This translates into CATSSITSGRGDTQYF. Full variable domain (missing parts from reference TRBV15 and TRBJ2-3): DAMVIQNPRYQVTQFGKPVTLSCSQTLNHNVMYWYQQKSSQAPKLLFHYYDKDFNNEADTPDNFQSRRPNTSFCFLDIRSPGLGDTAMYLCATSSITSGRGDTQYFGPGTRLTVL.

This sequence joins TRBV4-2 and TRBJ2-1; the match to TRBD2 covers 10 bases. Trimming cost V 4 bases and J 4 bases; bases outside gene matches: 7. The CDR3 extends over 16 amino acids. Germline V gene lookup returns CDR1 LGHNA and CDR2 YNFKEQ. Written as DNA, the CDR3 is TGTGCCAGCAGCCCATTAGCGGGGGGAACTTACAATGAGCAGTTCTTC. This sequence encodes CASSPLAGGTYNEQFF.

The chain recombines TRBV6-6 with TRBJ2-3; TRBD2 aligns across 9 bases. The CDR3 has 16 amino acids. V lost 6 bases and J lost 0; bases outside the gene matches: 7. CDR1 MNHNY and CDR2 SVGAGI come from the germline V gene (reference sequence). CDR3 in amino acids: CASRPNSGSSTDTQYF. CDR3 nucleotide sequence: TGTGCCAGCAGGCCCAATAGCGGGAGCAGCACAGATACGCAGTATTTT.

This clone was seen a handful of times. The junction does not match germline at one end; this may be a read error. J is TRBJ2-1 and V is TRBV4-3; 10 bases fit TRBD2. CDR1 LGHNA and CDR2 YSLEER come from the germline V gene. The CDR3 runs to 15 residues. CDR3 nucleotides: TGCGCCAGCAGTCAAGCGGGAGGGGGGGGGTATGAGCAGTTCTTC. This encodes CASSQAGGGGYEQFF.

The J gene is TRBJ1-2, the V gene TRBV2; D not certain. Trimming pared 2 bases from V and 5 bases from J, leaving 3 bases between. The CDR3 is 11 residues long. Germline V gene data show CDR1 as SNHLY and CDR2 as FYNNEI. CDR3: CASSERYGYTF. CDR3 sequence (DNA): TGTGCCAGCAGTGAACGTTATGGCTACACCTTC.

This clone was detected once. The chain combines TRBV5-6 with TRBJ1-1; no reliable D call. The CDR3 covers 16 residues. The V gene lost 6 bases and the J gene lost 4 bases, with 22 bases spanning the gap. Looked up from germline, CDR1 is SGHDT and CDR2 is YYEEEE. CDR3 nucleotide sequence: TGTGCCAGCAAGTTTGATGGGCCAGCCAGTGGCACTGAAGCTTTCTTT. This sequence encodes CASKFDGPASGTEAFF.

The V call is TRBV21-1, the J call TRBJ1-2. TRBV21-1 constitutes a pseudogene. The CDR3 runs to 15 residues. The CDR3 loop is CASSKGGGGDYGYTF. The CDR3 region has the DNA TGTGCCAGCAGCAAGGGGGGGGGCGGGGACTATGGCTACACCTTC.

The rearrangement uses TRBV2 and TRBJ1-4, with D unclear. Germline-derived CDR1 and CDR2 are SNHLY and FYNNEI. The CDR3 is 16 residues long. V gave up 2 bases and J gave up 4 bases, with 14 bases separating them. CDR3 coding DNA: TGTGCCAGCAGTGAAAAAGGAGGGTTCTTTAATGAAAAACTGTTTTTT. It translates to CASSEKGGFFNEKLFF.

This clone was counted only a few times. The chain recombines TRBV25-1 with TRBJ1-5; 7 bases map to TRBD1. The CDR3 is 13 amino acids. J lost 4 bases, V lost 6 bases, and 3 bases had no gene match. The germline V gene encodes CDR1 MGHDK and CDR2 SYGVNS. The CDR3, as DNA: TGTGCCAGCAGGGCAGGGGGAAATCAGCCCCAGCATTTT. Encoded protein: CASRAGGNQPQHF. Using reference TRBV25-1 and TRBJ1-5 for the parts outside the CDR3, the full variable domain is EADIYQTPRYLVIGTGKKITLECSQTMGHDKMYWYQQDPGMELHLIHYSYGVNSTEKGDLSSESTVSRIRTEHFPLTLESARPSHTSQYLCASRAGGNQPQHFGDGTRLSIL.